This T cell receptor beta chain was obtained from a study of early T cells in non-severe SARS-CoV-2 infection. Study observations and caveats: Anti-spike CD8 specificities were favored by VDJdb matching, whose results missed private and CD4 specificities.

Unique molecular identifiers tagged individual cDNA molecules. TCRdb processed the 5' RACE reads anew with MiXCR; each CDR3 protein has one entry. The sample records under 70,000 distinct CDR3 sequences, around 12% being singletons. This clonotype was detected only a few times. Its antigen is undetermined. Sequencing used whole blood. The clonotype originates from an adult who was a healthcare worker with PCR-confirmed SARS-CoV-2 infection or an uninfected control (not recorded which).

For the CDR3, the DNA is TGCAGTGCTAGAGATTTGAGACAGGGCGCTCAAGAGACCCAGTACTTC. It encodes CSARDLRQGAQETQYF. The chain combines TRBV20-1 with TRBJ2-5; 7 nucleotides match TRBD1. Germline V gene data show CDR1 as DFQATT and CDR2 as SNEGSKA (reference sequence). CDR3 length: 16 residues. With 0 bases clipped from V and 2 bases from J, the junction kept 9 bases outside the gene matches.